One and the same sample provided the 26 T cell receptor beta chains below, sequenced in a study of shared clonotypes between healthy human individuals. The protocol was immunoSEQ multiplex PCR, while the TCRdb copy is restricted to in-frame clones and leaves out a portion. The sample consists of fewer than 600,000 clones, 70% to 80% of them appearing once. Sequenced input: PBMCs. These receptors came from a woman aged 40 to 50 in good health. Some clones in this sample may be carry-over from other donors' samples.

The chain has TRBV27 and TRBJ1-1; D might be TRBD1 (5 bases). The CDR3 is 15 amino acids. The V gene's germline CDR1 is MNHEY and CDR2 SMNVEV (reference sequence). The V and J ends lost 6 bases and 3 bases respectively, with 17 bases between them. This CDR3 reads CASRLPPVGDTEAFF. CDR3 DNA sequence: TGTGCCAGCAGACTTCCCCCTGTAGGGGACACTGAAGCTTTCTTT.

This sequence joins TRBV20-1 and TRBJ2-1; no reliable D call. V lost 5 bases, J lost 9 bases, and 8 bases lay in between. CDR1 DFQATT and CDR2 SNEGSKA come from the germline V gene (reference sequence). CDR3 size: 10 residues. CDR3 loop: CSALSPEQFF. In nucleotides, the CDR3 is TGCAGTGCTCTTAGTCCTGAGCAGTTCTTC.

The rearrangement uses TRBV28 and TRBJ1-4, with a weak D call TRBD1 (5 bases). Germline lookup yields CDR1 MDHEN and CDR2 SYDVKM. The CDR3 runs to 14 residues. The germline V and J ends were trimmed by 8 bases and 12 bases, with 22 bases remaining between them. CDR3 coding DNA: TGTGCCAGCGGTCGGGTTGGTTTGACAGAGGAACTGTTTTTT. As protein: CASGRVGLTEELFF.

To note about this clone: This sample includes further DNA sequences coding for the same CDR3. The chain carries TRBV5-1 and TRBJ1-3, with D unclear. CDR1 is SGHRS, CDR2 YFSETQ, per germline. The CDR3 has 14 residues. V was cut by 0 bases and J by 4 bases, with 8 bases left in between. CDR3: CASSLAGRGNTIYF. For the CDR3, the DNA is TGCGCCAGCAGCTTGGCGGGGAGGGGAAACACCATATATTTT.

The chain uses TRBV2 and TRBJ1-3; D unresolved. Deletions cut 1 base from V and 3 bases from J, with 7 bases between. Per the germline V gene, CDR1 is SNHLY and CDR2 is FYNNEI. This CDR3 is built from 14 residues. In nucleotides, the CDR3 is TGTGCCAGCAGTGAAGGGAGGGTTGGAAACACCATATATTTT. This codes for CASSEGRVGNTIYF. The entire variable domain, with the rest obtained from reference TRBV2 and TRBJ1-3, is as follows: EPEVTQTPSHQVTQMGQEVILRCVPISNHLYFYWYRQILGQKVEFLVSFYNNEISEKSEIFDDQFSVERPDGSNFTLKIRSTKLEDSAMYFCASSEGRVGNTIYFGEGSWLTVV.

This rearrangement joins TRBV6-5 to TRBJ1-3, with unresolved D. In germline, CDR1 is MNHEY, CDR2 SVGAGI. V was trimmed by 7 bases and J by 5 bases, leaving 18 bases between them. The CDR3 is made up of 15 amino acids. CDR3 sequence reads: CASIQSRTSRNTIYF. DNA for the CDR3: TGTGCCAGCATCCAGTCGAGGACGTCAAGAAACACCATATATTTT.

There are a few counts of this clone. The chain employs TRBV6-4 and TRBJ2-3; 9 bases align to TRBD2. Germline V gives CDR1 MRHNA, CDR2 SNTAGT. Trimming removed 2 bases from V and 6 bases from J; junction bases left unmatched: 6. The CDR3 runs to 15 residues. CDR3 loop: CASSDGSGSVDTQYF. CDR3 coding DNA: TGTGCCAGCAGTGACGGTAGCGGGAGTGTGGATACGCAGTATTTT.

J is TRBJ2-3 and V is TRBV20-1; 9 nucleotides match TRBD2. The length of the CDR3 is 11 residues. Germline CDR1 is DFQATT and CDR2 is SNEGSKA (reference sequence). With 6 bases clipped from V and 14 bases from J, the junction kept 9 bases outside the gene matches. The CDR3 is CSAEEGGRGYF. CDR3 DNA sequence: TGCAGTGCGGAAGAGGGCGGGAGGGGGTATTTT.

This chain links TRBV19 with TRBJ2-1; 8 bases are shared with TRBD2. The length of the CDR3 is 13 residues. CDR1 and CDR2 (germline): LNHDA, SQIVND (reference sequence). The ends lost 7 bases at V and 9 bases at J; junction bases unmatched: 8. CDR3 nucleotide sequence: TGTGCCAGTACTAGCGGGCTCGGCGGTGAGCAGTTCTTC. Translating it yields CASTSGLGGEQFF.

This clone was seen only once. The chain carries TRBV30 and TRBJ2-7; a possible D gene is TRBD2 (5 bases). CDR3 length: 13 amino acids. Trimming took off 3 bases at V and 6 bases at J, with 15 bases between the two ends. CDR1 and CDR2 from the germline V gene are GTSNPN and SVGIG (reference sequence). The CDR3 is CAWRGPRVGEQYF. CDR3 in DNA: TGTGCCTGGAGAGGTCCGCGGGTAGGCGAGCAGTACTTC.

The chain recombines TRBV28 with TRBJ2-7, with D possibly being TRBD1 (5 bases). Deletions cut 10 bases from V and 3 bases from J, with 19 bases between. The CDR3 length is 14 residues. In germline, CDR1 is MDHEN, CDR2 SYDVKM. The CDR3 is CATCPRVISYEQYF. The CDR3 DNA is TGTGCCACCTGTCCCAGGGTTATAAGCTACGAGCAGTACTTC. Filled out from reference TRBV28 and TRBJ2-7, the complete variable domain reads DVKVTQSSRYLVKRTGEKVFLECVQDMDHENMFWYRQDPGLGLRLIYFSYDVKMKEKGDIPEGYSVSREKKERFSLILESASTNQTSMYLCATCPRVISYEQYFGPGTRLTVT.

CDR3 loop: CASSLAIWPDTQYF. CDR3 coding DNA: TGTGCCAGCAGCCTCGCTATCTGGCCAGATACGCAGTATTTT. The V and J genes are TRBV7-2 and TRBJ2-3; D gene unclear. The CDR3 has 14 residues. Germline CDR1 and CDR2: SGHTA and FQGNSA. Trimming pared 5 bases from V and 4 bases from J, leaving 13 bases between.

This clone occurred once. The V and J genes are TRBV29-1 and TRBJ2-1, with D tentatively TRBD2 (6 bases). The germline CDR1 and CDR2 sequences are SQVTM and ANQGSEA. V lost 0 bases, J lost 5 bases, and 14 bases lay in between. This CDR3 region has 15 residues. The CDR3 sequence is CSVEDPWRAHNEQFF. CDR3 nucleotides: TGCAGCGTTGAAGATCCGTGGAGGGCCCACAATGAGCAGTTCTTC.

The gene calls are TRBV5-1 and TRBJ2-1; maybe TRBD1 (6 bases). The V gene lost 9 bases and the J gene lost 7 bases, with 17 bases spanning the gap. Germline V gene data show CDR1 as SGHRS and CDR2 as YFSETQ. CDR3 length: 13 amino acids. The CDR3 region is CATQGIIGNEQFF. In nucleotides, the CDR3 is TGCGCCACTCAGGGGATCATAGGGAATGAGCAGTTCTTC.

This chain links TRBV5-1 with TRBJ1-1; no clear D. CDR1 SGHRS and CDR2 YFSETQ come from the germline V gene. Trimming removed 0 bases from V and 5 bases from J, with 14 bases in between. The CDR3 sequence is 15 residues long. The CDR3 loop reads CASSLGHRDETEAFF. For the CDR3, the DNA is TGCGCCAGCAGCTTGGGGCATAGGGATGAGACTGAAGCTTTCTTT.

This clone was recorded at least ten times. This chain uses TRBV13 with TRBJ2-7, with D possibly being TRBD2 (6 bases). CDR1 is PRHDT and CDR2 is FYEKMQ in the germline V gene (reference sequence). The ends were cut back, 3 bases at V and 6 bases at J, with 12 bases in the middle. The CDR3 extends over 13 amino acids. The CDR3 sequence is CASSLTGTREQYF. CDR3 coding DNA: TGTGCCAGCAGCTTGACGGGGACTCGCGAGCAGTACTTC.

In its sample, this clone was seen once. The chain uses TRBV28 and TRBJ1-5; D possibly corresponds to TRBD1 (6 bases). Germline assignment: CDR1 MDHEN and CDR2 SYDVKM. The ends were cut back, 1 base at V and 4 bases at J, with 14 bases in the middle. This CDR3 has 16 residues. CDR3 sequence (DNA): TGTGCCAGCAGTTTATTAGCAGGGGTGCCTAATCAGCCCCAGCATTTT. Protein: CASSLLAGVPNQPQHF.

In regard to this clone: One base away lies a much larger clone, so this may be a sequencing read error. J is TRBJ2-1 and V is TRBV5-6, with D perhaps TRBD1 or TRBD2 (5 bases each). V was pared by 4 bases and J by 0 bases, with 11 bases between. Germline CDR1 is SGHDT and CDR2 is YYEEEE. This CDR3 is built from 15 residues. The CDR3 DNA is TGTGCCAGCAGCCCCGGGGCGAGCTCCTACAATGAGCAGTTCTTC. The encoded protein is CASSPGASSYNEQFF.

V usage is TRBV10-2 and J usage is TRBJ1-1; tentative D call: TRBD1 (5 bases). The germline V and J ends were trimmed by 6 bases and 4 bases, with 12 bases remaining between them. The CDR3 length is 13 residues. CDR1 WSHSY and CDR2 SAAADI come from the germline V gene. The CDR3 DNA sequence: TGCGCCAGCAGGTTCTCAGGGTCCACTGAAGCTTTCTTT. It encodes CASRFSGSTEAFF.

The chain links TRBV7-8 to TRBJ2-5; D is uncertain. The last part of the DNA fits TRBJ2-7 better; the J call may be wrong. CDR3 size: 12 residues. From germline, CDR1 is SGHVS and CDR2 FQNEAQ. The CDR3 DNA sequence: TGTGCCAGCAGCCCCCATTCCTACGAGCAGTACTTC. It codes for CASSPHSYEQYF.

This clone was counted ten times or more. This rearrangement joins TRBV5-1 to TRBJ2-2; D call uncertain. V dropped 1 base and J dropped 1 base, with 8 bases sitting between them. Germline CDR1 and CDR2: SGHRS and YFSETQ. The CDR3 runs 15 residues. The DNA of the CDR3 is TGCGCCAGCAGCTTGTATAGGCTGAACACCGGGGAGCTGTTTTTT. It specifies CASSLYRLNTGELFF.

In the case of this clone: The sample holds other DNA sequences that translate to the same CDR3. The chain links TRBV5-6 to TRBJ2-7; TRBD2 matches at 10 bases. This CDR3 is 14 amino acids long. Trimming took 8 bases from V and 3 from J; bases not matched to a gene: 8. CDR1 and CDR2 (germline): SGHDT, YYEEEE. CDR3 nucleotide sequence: TGTGCCAGTAGTGGACTAGCGGCCTTCTACGAGCAGTACTTC. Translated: CASSGLAAFYEQYF.

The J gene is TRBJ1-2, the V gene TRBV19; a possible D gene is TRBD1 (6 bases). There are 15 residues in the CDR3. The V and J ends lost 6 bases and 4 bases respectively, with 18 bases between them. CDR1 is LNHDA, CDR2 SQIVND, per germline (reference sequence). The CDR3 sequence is CASSPGGGLSYGYTF. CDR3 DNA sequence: TGTGCCAGTAGCCCAGGAGGGGGGCTAAGCTATGGCTACACCTTC.

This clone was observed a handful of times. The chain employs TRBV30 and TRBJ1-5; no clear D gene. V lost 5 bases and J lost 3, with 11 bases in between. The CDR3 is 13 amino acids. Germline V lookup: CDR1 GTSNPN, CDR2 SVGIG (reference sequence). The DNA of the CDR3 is TGTGCCTGGGCGAGAGACCACAATCAGCCCCAGCATTTT. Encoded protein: CAWARDHNQPQHF.

Here the CDR3 DNA reads TGTGCCAGCAGTCCGTGGAGGAACACTGAAGCTTTCTTT. Amino acid sequence: CASSPWRNTEAFF. The V gene is TRBV2, the J gene TRBJ1-1, with D uncertain. Germline V gives CDR1 SNHLY, CDR2 FYNNEI. The CDR3 consists of 13 residues. Trimming removed 5 bases at V and 1 base at J, with 8 bases between. Supplemented by reference TRBV2 and TRBJ1-1, the full variable domain reads EPEVTQTPSHQVTQMGQEVILRCVPISNHLYFYWYRQILGQKVEFLVSFYNNEISEKSEIFDDQFSVERPDGSNFTLKIRSTKLEDSAMYFCASSPWRNTEAFFGQGTRLTVV.

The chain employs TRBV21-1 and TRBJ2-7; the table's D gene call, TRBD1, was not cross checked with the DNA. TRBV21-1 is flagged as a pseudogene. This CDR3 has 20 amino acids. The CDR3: CASSKPSGQKVASCSYEQYF. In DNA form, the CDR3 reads TGTGCCAGCAGCAAACCGAGCGGACAGAAAGTTGCTTCGTGCTCCTACGAGCAGTACTTC.